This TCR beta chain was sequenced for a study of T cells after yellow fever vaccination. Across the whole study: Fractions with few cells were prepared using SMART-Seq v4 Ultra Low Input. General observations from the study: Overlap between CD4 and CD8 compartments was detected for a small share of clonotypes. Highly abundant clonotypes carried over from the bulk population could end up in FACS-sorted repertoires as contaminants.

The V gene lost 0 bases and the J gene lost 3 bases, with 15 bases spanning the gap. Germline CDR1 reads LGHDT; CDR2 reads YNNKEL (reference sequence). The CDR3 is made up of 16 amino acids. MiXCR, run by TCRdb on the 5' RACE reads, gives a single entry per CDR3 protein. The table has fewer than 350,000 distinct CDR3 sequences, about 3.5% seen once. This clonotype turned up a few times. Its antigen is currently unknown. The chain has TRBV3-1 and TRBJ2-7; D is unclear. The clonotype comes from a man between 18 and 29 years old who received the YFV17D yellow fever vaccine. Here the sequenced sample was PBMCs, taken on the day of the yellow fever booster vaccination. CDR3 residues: CASSQETRRLSYEQYF. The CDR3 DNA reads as TGTGCCAGCAGCCAAGAGACGCGGAGATTAAGCTACGAGCAGTACTTC.